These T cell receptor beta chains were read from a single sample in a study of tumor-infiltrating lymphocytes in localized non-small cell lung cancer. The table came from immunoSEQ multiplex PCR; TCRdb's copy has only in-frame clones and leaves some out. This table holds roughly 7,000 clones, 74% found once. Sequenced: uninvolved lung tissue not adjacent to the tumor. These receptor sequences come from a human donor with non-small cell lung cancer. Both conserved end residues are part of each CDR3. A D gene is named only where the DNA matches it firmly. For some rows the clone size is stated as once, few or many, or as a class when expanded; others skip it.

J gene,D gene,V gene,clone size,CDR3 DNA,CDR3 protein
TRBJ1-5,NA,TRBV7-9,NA,TGTGCCAGCAGCCCATTAAATCAGCCCCAGCATTTT,CASSPLNQPQHF
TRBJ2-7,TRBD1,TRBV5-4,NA,TGTGCCAGCAGCATGACAGGGCGGTCGTACGAGCAGTACTTC,CASSMTGRSYEQYF
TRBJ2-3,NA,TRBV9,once,TGTGCCAGCAGCGTAGGGTGGGATAAAGATACGCAGTATTTT,CASSVGWDKDTQYF
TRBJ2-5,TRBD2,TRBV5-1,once,TGCGCCAGCAGCTTGGCCCGCGCGGGGGGGCAAGAGACCCAGTACTTC,CASSLARAGGQETQYF
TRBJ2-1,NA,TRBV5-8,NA,TGTGCCAGCAGCCCTGGGAGTCCAGGGGCCTACAATGAGCAGTTCTTC,CASSPGSPGAYNEQFF
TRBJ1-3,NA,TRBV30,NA,TGTGCCTGGAAAGGGCCGGCGGGGAACACCATATATTTT,CAWKGPAGNTIYF
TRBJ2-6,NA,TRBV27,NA,TGTGCCAGCAGTATCGGTTCTGGGGCCAACGTCCTGACTTTC,CASSIGSGANVLTF
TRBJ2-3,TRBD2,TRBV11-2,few,TGTGCCAGCAGCCCGAGACTAGCGGCGCAGGGAGATACGCAGTATTTT,CASSPRLAAQGDTQYF
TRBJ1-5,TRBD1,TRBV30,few,TGTGCCTGGAAGGAAGGGGGCGGACAGCCCCAGCATTTT,CAWKEGGGQPQHF
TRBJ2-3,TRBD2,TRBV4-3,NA,TGCGCCAGCAGCCAAGAGGTGTCTAGCGGGGGAATAGATACGCAGTATTTT,CASSQEVSSGGIDTQYF
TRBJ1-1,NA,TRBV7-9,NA,TGTGCCAGCAGCCCCGGTTGGACTGAAGCTTTCTTT,CASSPGWTEAFF